This is a list of T cell receptor beta chains from one sample in a study of T cells in Graves' hyperthyroidism and ophthalmopathy. One entry per CDR3 protein results from TCRdb running MiXCR on the multiplex PCR reads. Of about 300,000 distinct CDR3 sequences listed, roughly 15% are singletons. Source material: blood. Every receptor here comes from a man aged 30-40 years with Graves' hyperthyroidism. The CDR3 runs from the conserved cysteine through the conserved F or W. The D gene is left open where the match is weak. Size is omitted from some rows. Given values are once, few, many or a class for expanded clones.

V	size	D	J	CDR3	DNA
TRBV6-1	.	.	TRBJ2-6	CASSGQSSGANVLTF	TGTGCCAGCAGTGGACAGAGCTCTGGGGCCAACGTCCTGACTTTC
TRBV11-2	many	TRBD2	TRBJ2-7	CASSLDGGLAGASYEQYF	TGTGCCAGCAGCTTAGATGGGGGACTAGCGGGGGCTTCCTACGAGCAGTACTTC
TRBV14	.	.	TRBJ2-4	CASSQDRGASKNIQYF	TGTGCCAGCAGCCAAGACAGGGGTGCGTCCAAAAACATTCAGTACTTC
TRBV20-1	many	.	TRBJ2-5	CSARGGFSRSETQYF	TGCAGTGCTAGAGGGGGATTCTCCCGAAGCGAGACCCAGTACTTC
TRBV7-2	.	.	TRBJ1-2	CASSSSGGSRRGYTF	TGTGCCAGCAGCTCCTCGGGGGGGAGTCGAAGGGGCTACACCTTC
TRBV30	many	.	TRBJ2-2	CASPGQNTGELFF	TGTGCTTCTCCGGGACAGAACACCGGGGAGCTGTTTTTT
TRBV5-1	many	.	TRBJ1-5	CASSFASNQPQHF	TGCGCCAGCAGCTTCGCTTCCAATCAGCCCCAGCATTTT
TRBV7-3	many	TRBD2	TRBJ2-1	CASSLAGGPHNEQFF	TGTGCCAGCAGCCTAGCGGGAGGGCCTCACAATGAGCAGTTCTTC
TRBV5-1	many	.	TRBJ1-2	CASSPDRRSNYGYTF	TGCGCCAGCAGCCCAGATAGAAGGAGTAACTATGGCTACACCTTC
TRBV29-1	many	.	TRBJ2-3	CSVEDPGDAFLTDTQYF	TGCAGCGTTGAAGATCCGGGGGACGCCTTTCTCACAGATACGCAGTATTTT
TRBV12-3/TRBV12-4	many	.	TRBJ1-5	CASSFRGQPQHF	TGTGCCAGCAGTTTCAGGGGTCAGCCCCAGCATTTT
TRBV29-1	many	.	TRBJ2-5	CSVDNSSGETQYF	TGCAGCGTTGATAACAGTTCCGGAGAGACCCAGTACTTC
TRBV29-1	few	.	TRBJ2-7	CSVGGDGNSYEQYF	TGCAGCGTCGGTGGGGACGGTAACTCCTACGAGCAGTACTTC
TRBV5-1	many	.	TRBJ1-1	CASSVFGALTEAFF	TGCGCCAGCAGCGTGTTTGGGGCACTCACTGAAGCTTTCTTT
TRBV3-1	few	.	TRBJ2-1	CASSQFTEQFF	TGTGCCAGCAGCCAATTCACAGAGCAGTTCTTC
TRBV10-1	many	.	TRBJ2-7	CASSEAGTSYEQYF	TGCGCCAGCAGTGAGGCTGGGACGTCCTACGAGCAGTACTTC
TRBV19	few	.	TRBJ1-5	CASSIGEQPQHF	TGTGCCAGTAGTATAGGAGAGCAGCCCCAGCATTTT
TRBV5-1	many	.	TRBJ1-1	CASSFDGQNTEAFF	TGCGCCAGCAGCTTTGACGGGCAGAACACTGAAGCTTTCTTT
TRBV20-1	many	.	TRBJ2-7	CSARSELVSYEQYF	TGCAGTGCCCGTTCGGAGCTTGTTAGTTACGAGCAGTACTTC
TRBV20-1	few	.	TRBJ2-7	CSARTASTYEQYF	TGCAGTGCTAGGACGGCCAGTACCTACGAGCAGTACTTC
TRBV15	few	TRBD1	TRBJ1-1	CATSPQGGTGVNTEAFF	TGTGCCACCAGCCCTCAGGGGGGGACGGGAGTGAACACTGAAGCTTTCTTT
TRBV12-5	.	TRBD2	TRBJ2-3	CASGPGLAGVTQYF	TGTGCTAGTGGTCCAGGACTAGCGGGAGTTACGCAGTATTTT
TRBV12-3/TRBV12-4	many	.	TRBJ2-3	CASSFGGGRSDTQYF	TGTGCCAGCAGTTTCGGTGGGGGGCGGTCGGATACGCAGTATTTT
TRBV18	.	.	TRBJ1-2	CASSPSEGGGLIYGYTF	TGTGCCAGCTCACCGTCAGAGGGGGGCGGACTTATTTATGGCTACACCTTC
TRBV24-1	.	TRBD1	TRBJ2-7	CATSDPGTGYVQYF	TGTGCCACCAGTGATCCCGGGACAGGGTACGTGCAGTACTTC
TRBV10-3	.	.	TRBJ1-5	CAISERATSGTPRHF	TGTGCCATCAGTGAACGGGCGACTTCGGGGACGCCCCGGCATTTT
TRBV5-1	many	.	TRBJ2-1	CASRQNTIDEQFF	TGCGCCAGCAGGCAAAATACTATCGATGAGCAGTTCTTC
TRBV9	few	.	TRBJ2-5	CASSFLGVDAETQYF	TGTGCCAGCAGCTTTCTAGGAGTGGACGCGGAGACCCAGTACTTC
TRBV28	many	.	TRBJ1-1	CTSSKGSTAEAFF	TGTACCAGCAGCAAGGGGTCTACTGCTGAAGCTTTCTTT
TRBV12-3/TRBV12-4	.	TRBD2	TRBJ2-3	CASSPVAGRGDTQYF	TGTGCCAGCAGCCCCGTAGCGGGAAGAGGAGATACGCAGTATTTT
TRBV29-1	few	.	TRBJ2-5	CSVAEGGETQYF	TGCAGCGTTGCCGAGGGGGGGGAGACCCAGTACTTC
TRBV28	many	.	TRBJ1-1	CASTSQGEAFF	TGTGCCAGCACTTCCCAGGGTGAAGCTTTCTTT
TRBV5-1	few	.	TRBJ2-7	CASSLEGDRAAYEQYF	TGCGCCAGCAGCTTGGAAGGTGATAGGGCCGCCTACGAGCAGTACTTC
TRBV30	many	.	TRBJ1-4	CAWTRGAVGNEKLFF	TGTGCCTGGACCCGGGGGGCGGTCGGGAATGAAAAACTGTTTTTT
TRBV28	few	.	TRBJ2-1	CASSFRGLLYNEQFF	TGTGCCAGCAGTTTTCGGGGGTTACTCTACAATGAGCAGTTCTTC
TRBV6-1	many	TRBD1	TRBJ1-2	CASSWDREIYGYTF	TGTGCCAGCAGCTGGGACAGGGAAATCTATGGCTACACCTTC